These 13 T cell receptor beta chains originate from one sample sequenced in a study of graft-versus-host responses after intestinal transplantation. Their antigens are not known. The protocol was immunoSEQ multiplex PCR, while the TCRdb copy is restricted to in-frame clones and leaves out a portion. Among 50,000 to 80,000 clones listed, 85% to 95% were seen once. The material sequenced was unstimulated CD8+ T cells sorted from spleen or lymph node cells, taken before transplant. Receptor source: a human donor who was the organ donor for an intestinal transplant.

V usage is TRBV12-5 and J usage is TRBJ1-2, with 7 bases identical to TRBD1. V shed 1 base, J shed 5 bases, and the junction held 10 bases outside the gene matches. The CDR3 spans 16 residues. Germline CDR1 and CDR2: LGHNT and FRNRAP. The CDR3: CASGLADRVPLYGYTF. The CDR3, as DNA: TGTGCTAGTGGTTTGGCCGACAGGGTACCTCTTTATGGCTACACCTTC.

The chain couples TRBV30 to TRBJ2-7; 11 positions match TRBD1. This CDR3 region has 15 residues. Germline assignment: CDR1 GTSNPN and CDR2 SVGIG (reference sequence). V lost 0 bases to trimming and J lost 2 bases; unmatched junction nucleotides: 3. CDR3 sequence: CAWSVGTGGAYEQYF. For the CDR3, the DNA is TGTGCCTGGAGTGTTGGGACAGGGGGTGCCTACGAGCAGTACTTC.

The genes are TRBV11-2 and TRBJ2-1; 7 bases are shared with TRBD2. J was trimmed by 4 bases and V by 1 base; bases with no gene match: 16. Germline CDR1 reads SGHAT; CDR2 reads FQNNGV. This CDR3 contains 19 residues. The CDR3 nucleotides read TGTGCCAGCAGCTTAGCCCTCCAACGGGAGGTACGAACGTACAATGAGCAGTTCTTC. Translation: CASSLALQREVRTYNEQFF.

The V and J genes are TRBV6-5 and TRBJ2-4; weak D call: TRBD2 (6 bases). Germline V CDR1 and CDR2: MNHEY, SVGAGI. The CDR3 length is 13 residues. Between the trimmed V and J ends, which lost 6 bases and 6 bases, there was a span of 12 bases. Written as DNA, the CDR3 is TGTGCCAGCAGCACGGGAGCCGTAAACATTCAGTACTTC. Its translation is CASSTGAVNIQYF.

The V call is TRBV4-1, the J call TRBJ2-7, with TRBD2 identical over 8 bases. The ends lost 3 bases at V and 7 bases at J; junction bases unmatched: 17. This CDR3 has 17 residues. The V gene's germline CDR1 is MGHRA and CDR2 YSYEKL. DNA of the CDR3: TGCGCCAGCAGCCAGACAGTAGCGGGAAGGCTTTCGGGAGAGCAGTACTTC. Its translation: CASSQTVAGRLSGEQYF.

V usage is TRBV27 and J usage is TRBJ1-1; tentative D call: TRBD1 (5 bases). The CDR3 spans 13 residues. Germline V CDR1 and CDR2: MNHEY, SMNVEV (reference sequence). Trimming took 4 bases from V and 1 from J, leaving 7 bases between them. The CDR3: CASSWGANTEAFF. As DNA, the CDR3 is TGTGCCAGCAGTTGGGGCGCGAACACTGAAGCTTTCTTT.

V is TRBV20-1 and J is TRBJ1-1; weak D call: TRBD1 (5 bases). CDR1 is DFQATT and CDR2 is SNEGSKA in the germline V gene (reference sequence). This CDR3 has 10 residues. Trimming stripped 6 bases from V and 7 bases from J, with 9 bases between. The CDR3 reads CSADDSEAFF. The DNA of the CDR3 is TGCAGTGCCGACGACAGTGAAGCTTTCTTT.

The rearrangement links TRBV10-3 to TRBJ2-2; 8 bases are a match to TRBD2. The V and J ends lost 6 bases and 1 base, in that order; junction bases with no gene match: 10. The CDR3 runs 17 residues. Germline CDR1 ENHRY, CDR2 SYGVKD. CDR3 sequence: CAISAYRAGVNTGELFF. CDR3 DNA sequence: TGTGCCATCAGCGCCTACCGAGCGGGAGTGAACACCGGGGAGCTGTTTTTT.

This chain uses TRBV9 with TRBJ2-6; D gene ambiguous. This CDR3 contains 17 residues. CDR1 and CDR2 (germline): SGDLS, YYNGEE. Between the trimmed V and J ends, which lost 3 bases and 1 base, there was a span of 14 bases. In DNA, the CDR3 is TGTGCCAGCAGCGCTCACAGACGGTCTTCTGGGGCCAACGTCCTGACTTTC. This sequence encodes CASSAHRRSSGANVLTF. Drawing the rest from reference TRBV9 and TRBJ2-6, the complete variable domain is DSGVTQTPKHLITATGQRVTLRCSPRSGDLSVYWYQQSLDQGLQFLIQYYNGEERAKGNILERFSAQQFPDLHSELNLSSLELGDSALYFCASSAHRRSSGANVLTFGAGSRLTVL.

Concerning this clone itself: One end of the junction is discordant with germline, which a read error may explain. V is TRBV2 and J is TRBJ1-1; D possibly corresponds to TRBD1 (6 bases). Per the germline V gene, CDR1 is SNHLY and CDR2 is FYNNEI. This CDR3 comprises 14 residues. The CDR3 region is CASREVSGDTEAFF. The CDR3 nucleotides read TGTGCCAGCCGTGAGGTCTCAGGGGACACTGAAGCTTTCTTT.

The V gene is TRBV7-9, the J gene TRBJ1-1; 7 bases match TRBD1. The CDR3 has 14 residues. The germline gives CDR1 SEHNR, CDR2 FQNEAQ (reference sequence). The junction had 8 bases not matched to a gene; V was cut back by 4 bases and J by 6 bases. As DNA, the CDR3 is TGTGCCAGCAGCTCCCCCACAGGGGCCGCTGAAGCTTTCTTT. Residues: CASSSPTGAAEAFF.

The chain has TRBV23-1 and TRBJ2-7, with 7 bases identical to TRBD1. Being an ORF, TRBV23-1 has a function that is uncertain. Losses at the gene ends were 3 bases for V and 3 bases for J; bases not matched to a gene: 8. This CDR3 region has 15 residues. The CDR3 DNA reads as TGCGCCAGCAGTCAGCGGACAGGTCGGTTCTACGAGCAGTACTTC. It translates to CASSQRTGRFYEQYF.

This clone rates as medium-sized. The J gene is TRBJ2-1, the V gene TRBV6-6; the D gene is possibly TRBD2 (5 bases). The V gene's germline CDR1 is MNHNY and CDR2 SVGAGI (reference sequence). The CDR3 has 13 amino acids. Trimming pared 3 bases from V and 7 bases from J, leaving 10 bases between. The CDR3 nucleotides are TGTGCCAGCAGTTATGGGGAGTCGAATGAGCAGTTCTTC. Translation gives CASSYGESNEQFF.